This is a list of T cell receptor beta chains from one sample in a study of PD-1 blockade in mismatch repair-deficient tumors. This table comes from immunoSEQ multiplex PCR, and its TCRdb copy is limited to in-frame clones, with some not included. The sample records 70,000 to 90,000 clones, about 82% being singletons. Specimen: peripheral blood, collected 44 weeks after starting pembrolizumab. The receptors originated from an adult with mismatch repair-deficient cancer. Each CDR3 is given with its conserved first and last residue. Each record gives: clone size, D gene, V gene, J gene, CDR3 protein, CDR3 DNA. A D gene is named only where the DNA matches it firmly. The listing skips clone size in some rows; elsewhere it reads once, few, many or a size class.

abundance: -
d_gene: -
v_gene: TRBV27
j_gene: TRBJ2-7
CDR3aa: CASSFPGSGEQYF
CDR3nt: TGTGCCAGCAGTTTCCCCGGGAGCGGCGAGCAGTACTTC

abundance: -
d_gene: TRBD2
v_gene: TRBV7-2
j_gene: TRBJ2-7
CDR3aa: CASSLRLAGGLYEQYF
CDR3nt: TGTGCCAGCAGCTTAAGGCTAGCGGGAGGTCTCTACGAGCAGTACTTC

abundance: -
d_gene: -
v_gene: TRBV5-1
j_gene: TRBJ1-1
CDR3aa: CASSPEQGRSTEAFF
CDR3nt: TGCGCCAGCAGCCCAGAACAGGGAAGGAGCACTGAAGCTTTCTTT

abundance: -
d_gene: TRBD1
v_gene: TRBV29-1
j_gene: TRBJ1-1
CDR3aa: CSVEDPLGDRDKAFF
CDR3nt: TGCAGCGTTGAAGACCCCCTCGGGGACAGGGATAAAGCTTTCTTT

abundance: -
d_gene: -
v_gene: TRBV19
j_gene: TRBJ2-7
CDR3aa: CASKSGSSYEQYF
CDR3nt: TGTGCCAGTAAAAGCGGAAGCTCCTACGAGCAGTACTTC

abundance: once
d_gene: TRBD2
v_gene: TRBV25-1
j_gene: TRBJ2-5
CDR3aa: CASSERGAGVQETQYF
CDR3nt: TGTGCCAGCAGTGAAAGGGGTGCGGGGGTCCAAGAGACCCAGTACTTC

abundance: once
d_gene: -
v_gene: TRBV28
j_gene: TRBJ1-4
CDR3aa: CASSLDRGANEKLFF
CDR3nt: TGTGCCAGCAGTTTAGACCGGGGGGCTAATGAAAAACTGTTTTTT

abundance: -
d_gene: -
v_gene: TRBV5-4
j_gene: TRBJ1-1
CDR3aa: CASSLPGHENTEAFF
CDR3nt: TGTGCCAGCAGCCTACCGGGACACGAGAACACTGAAGCTTTCTTT

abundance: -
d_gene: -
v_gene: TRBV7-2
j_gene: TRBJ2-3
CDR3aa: CASSLGMDGDTQYF
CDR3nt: TGTGCCAGCAGCTTAGGGATGGACGGGGATACGCAGTATTTT

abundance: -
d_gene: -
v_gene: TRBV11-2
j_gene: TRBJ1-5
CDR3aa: CASSDLGPQHF
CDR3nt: TGTGCCAGCAGTGACCTGGGCCCCCAGCATTTT

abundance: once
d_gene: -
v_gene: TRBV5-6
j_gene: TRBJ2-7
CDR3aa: CASSLPGTSPYEQYF
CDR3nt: TGTGCCAGCAGCTTACCCGGGACATCACCCTACGAGCAGTACTTC

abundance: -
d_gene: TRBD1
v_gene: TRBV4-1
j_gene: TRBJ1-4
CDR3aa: CASSQTQGYEKLFF
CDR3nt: TGCGCCAGCAGCCAAACACAGGGGTATGAAAAACTGTTTTTT

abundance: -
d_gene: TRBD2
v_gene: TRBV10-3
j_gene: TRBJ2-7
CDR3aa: CAIRGDRGRVSSYEQYF
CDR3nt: TGTGCCATCAGGGGCGACCGAGGGAGGGTTAGCTCCTACGAGCAGTACTTC

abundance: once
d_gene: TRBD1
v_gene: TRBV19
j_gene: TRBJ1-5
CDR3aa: CASSGQGINQPQHF
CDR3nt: TGTGCCAGTTCGGGACAGGGGATTAATCAGCCCCAGCATTTT

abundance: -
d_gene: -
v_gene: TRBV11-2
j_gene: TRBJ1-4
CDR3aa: CASSFSEGELFF
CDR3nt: TGTGCCAGCAGCTTTTCGGAAGGGGAACTGTTTTTT

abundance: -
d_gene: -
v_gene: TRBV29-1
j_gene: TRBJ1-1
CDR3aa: CSVVRSSNTEAFF
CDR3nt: TGCAGCGTTGTACGGTCGTCGAACACTGAAGCTTTCTTT

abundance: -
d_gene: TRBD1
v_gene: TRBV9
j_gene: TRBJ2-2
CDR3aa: CASSETRGTGELFF
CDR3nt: TGTGCCAGCAGCGAAACCAGGGGGACCGGGGAGCTGTTTTTT

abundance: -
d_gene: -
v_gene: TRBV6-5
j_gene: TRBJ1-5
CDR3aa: CASGNNQPQHF
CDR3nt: TGTGCCAGCGGGAACAATCAGCCCCAGCATTTT

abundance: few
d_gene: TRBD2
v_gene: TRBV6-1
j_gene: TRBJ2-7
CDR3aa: CASSETAGAYEQYF
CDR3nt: TGTGCCAGCAGTGAAACAGCGGGAGCTTACGAGCAGTACTTC

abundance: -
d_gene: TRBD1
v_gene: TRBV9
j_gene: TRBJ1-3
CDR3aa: CASSSTGGSGNTIYF
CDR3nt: TGTGCCAGCAGCTCGACAGGGGGCTCTGGAAACACCATATATTTT

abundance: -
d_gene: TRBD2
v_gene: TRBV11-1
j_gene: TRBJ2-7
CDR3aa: CASSPRLAGSYEQYF
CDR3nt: TGTGCCAGCAGCCCGCGACTAGCGGGTTCCTACGAGCAGTACTTC

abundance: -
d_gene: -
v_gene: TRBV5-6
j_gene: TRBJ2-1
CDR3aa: CASSTETSGWVNEQFF
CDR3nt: TGTGCCAGCAGCACCGAGACTAGTGGGTGGGTCAATGAGCAGTTCTTC

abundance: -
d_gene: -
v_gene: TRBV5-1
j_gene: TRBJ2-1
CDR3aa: CASSSEGNLGNEQFF
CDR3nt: TGCGCCAGCAGCTCTGAGGGGAATTTGGGCAATGAGCAGTTCTTC

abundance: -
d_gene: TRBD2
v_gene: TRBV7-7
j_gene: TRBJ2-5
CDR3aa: CASSLSLAARRETQYF
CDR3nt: TGTGCTAGCAGCTTAAGCCTAGCGGCGAGAAGAGAGACCCAGTACTTC

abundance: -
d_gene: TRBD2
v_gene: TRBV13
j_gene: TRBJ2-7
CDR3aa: CASSGLAGNEQYF
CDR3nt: TGTGCCAGCAGTGGGCTAGCGGGCAACGAGCAGTACTTC

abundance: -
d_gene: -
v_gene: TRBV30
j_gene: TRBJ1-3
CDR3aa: CAWSHGGSYTIYF
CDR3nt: TGTGCCTGGAGTCACGGGGGATCTTACACCATATATTTT

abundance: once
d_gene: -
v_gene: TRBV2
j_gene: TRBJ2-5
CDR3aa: CASNNRGSETQYF
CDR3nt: TGTGCCAGCAATAATAGGGGTTCTGAGACCCAGTACTTC

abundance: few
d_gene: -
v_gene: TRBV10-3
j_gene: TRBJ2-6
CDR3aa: CAISESGPNSGANVLTF
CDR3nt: TGTGCCATCAGTGAGTCCGGACCGAACTCTGGGGCCAACGTCCTGACTTTC

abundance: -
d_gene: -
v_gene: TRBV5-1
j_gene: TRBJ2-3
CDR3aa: CASSLNSAGLSTDTQYF
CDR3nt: TGCGCCAGCAGCTTGAATTCGGCGGGACTTAGCACAGATACGCAGTATTTT